Reported below is one T cell receptor beta chain. Some clones are missing from TCRdb's copy, which holds only in-frame ones; the method was immunoSEQ multiplex PCR. The sample carries more than 9,500 clones, around 72% recorded once. This sample stems from a study of CD4+ T cells in melanoma. Germline CDR1 reads GTSNPN; CDR2 reads SVGIG (reference sequence). The length of the CDR3 is 11 residues. Trimming cost V 4 bases and J 9 bases, with 10 bases left between them. Sequenced material: tumor tissue. The TCR sequence derives from a human donor with melanoma. V and J are TRBV30 and TRBJ1-3; the D is unclear. CDR3 sequence (DNA): TGTGCCTGGACGTGGGAAAGCACCATATATTTT. Translating gives CAWTWESTIYF.